A selection of T cell receptor beta chains follows, all from one sample in a study of OX40 agonist ivuxolimab in advanced cancers. Sequenced by immunoSEQ multiplex PCR; TCRdb stores in-frame clones only, minus some. The data show 55,000 to 75,000 clones, around 81% seen once. Sequenced material: CD4+ or CD8+ T cells sorted from blood, taken in a trial of the OX40 agonist ivuxolimab. These receptors all come from an adult with an advanced solid tumor such as melanoma, head and neck, liver or kidney cancer. Each CDR3 is given without its conserved first and last residue.

V gene	J gene	CDR3 protein
TRBV19	TRBJ2-3	ASSERVATDTQY
TRBV28	TRBJ2-2	ASSEPASRAGGTGELF
TRBV11-2	TRBJ2-6	ASSLSGSGANVLT
TRBV14	TRBJ2-5	ASSQTSGLQY
TRBV25-1	TRBJ2-1	ASSPRDRVWDEQF
TRBV18	TRBJ1-2	ASSPLAGADGYT
TRBV19	TRBJ2-1	ASSPLSAQGLADEQF
TRBV28	TRBJ2-3	ASQGTDTQY
TRBV2	TRBJ2-3	ASSVVGSGGTDTQY
TRBV5-1	TRBJ2-2	ASSLRLANTGELF
TRBV11-2	TRBJ2-5	ASSFPGRGEETQY
TRBV11-3	TRBJ2-2	ASSLREAGGELF
TRBV6-5	TRBJ2-2	ASSYSGYTGELF
TRBV27	TRBJ2-5	ASSLWGGSGTQY
TRBV6-5	TRBJ2-3	ASSYSPSGAWDTQY
TRBV6-5	TRBJ2-5	ASSPLDGETQY
TRBV19	TRBJ1-5	ASSIDQGSNQPQH
TRBV7-9	TRBJ1-2	ASSGPSADYGYT
TRBV7-9	TRBJ2-5	ASSASSPAIQTQY
TRBV2	TRBJ2-3	ASKVGRPSTDTQY
TRBV4-1	TRBJ2-5	ASSQDLGLAGQGQRETQY
TRBV19	TRBJ1-5	ASNPFRDINQPQH
TRBV7-9	TRBJ1-1	ASSLDQLGGTF
TRBV2	TRBJ1-2	ASSEMRQGAGGYT
TRBV28	TRBJ2-2	ASSFQGGTGELF
TRBV7-2	TRBJ2-1	ASSLGGFYNEQF